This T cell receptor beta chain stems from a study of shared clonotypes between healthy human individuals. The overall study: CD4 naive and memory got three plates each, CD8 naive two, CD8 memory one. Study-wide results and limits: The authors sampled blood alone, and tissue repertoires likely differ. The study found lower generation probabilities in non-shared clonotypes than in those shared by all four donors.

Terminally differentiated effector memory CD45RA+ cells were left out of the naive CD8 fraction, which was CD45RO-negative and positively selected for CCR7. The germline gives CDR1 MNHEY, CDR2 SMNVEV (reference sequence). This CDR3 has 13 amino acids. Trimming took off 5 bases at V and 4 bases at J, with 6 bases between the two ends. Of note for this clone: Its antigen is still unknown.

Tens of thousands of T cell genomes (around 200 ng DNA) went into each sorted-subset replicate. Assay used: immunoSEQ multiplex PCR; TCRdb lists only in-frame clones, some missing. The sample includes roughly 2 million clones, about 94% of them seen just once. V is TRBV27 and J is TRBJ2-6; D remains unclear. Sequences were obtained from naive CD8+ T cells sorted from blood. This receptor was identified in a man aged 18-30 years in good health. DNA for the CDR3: TGTGCCAGCAGTCACGGGGGGGCCAACGTCCTGACTTTC. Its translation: CASSHGGANVLTF.